The TCR beta chain under discussion was sequenced for a study of post-analysis software for immune sequencing data (dated by TCRdb to 2015 to 2017). In terms of the full investigation: Relapsing-remitting, secondary progressive and progressive-relapsing multiple sclerosis were recorded as disease courses, and subtype annotation was lacking for some patients. The multiple sclerosis patient repertoires were compared with roughly twelve previously published healthy control repertoires from donors aged about 6 to 26 years. A subset of samples was prepared in parallel using single-end sample barcoding, then pooled and co-amplified after Illumina adapter ligation.

The library was made by PCR. TCRdb names Illumina HiSeq 2500 as the instrument used. To reduce PCR and sequencing biases, unique molecular identifiers were incorporated into the TCR beta cDNA libraries. Roughly 500,000 cDNA molecules were obtained per 1 to 10 million input T cells, so each molecule approximated one T cell. Patient libraries were prepared and sequenced with the same protocol used for the earlier healthy control dataset. Samples belonging to the same batch were prepared together, multiplexed and sequenced on a shared HiSeq lane. As for the original processing: Raw barcoded reads were processed with MIGEC, discarding single-read molecular identifier groups before consensus assembly and CDR3 extraction. VDJtools was used for post-analysis of the clonotype tables, with diversity normalized by down-sampling every dataset to the smallest sample size. In repertoire overlap clustering, CDR3 amino acid sequences, but not nucleotide sequences, were matched to correct batch-related cross-sample contamination. In TCRdb, the public reads were trimmed at Q25 with fastp and aligned with MiXCR, with productive beta chains retained. Rows matching on CDR3 protein sequence are summarized as one entry with the most common DNA and genes. It is TCRdb's table, rather than the study itself, that gives the V and J calls and clone size. In all, the sample holds some 890,000 distinct CDR3 sequences, and roughly 50% of those were seen once. The ten largest make up roughly 4.4% of the sample.

The germline ends are 12 bases apart after V is trimmed by 0 bases and J by 1 base. The germline V gene (reference sequence) specifies DFQATT as CDR1 and SNEGSKA as CDR2. Inclusive of the bounding cysteine and phenylalanine, the CDR3 is 15 residues long. The CDR3 DNA has 45 bases and is translated from base 1. TCR beta repertoires were profiled from peripheral blood of roughly 13 young patients with multiple sclerosis to demonstrate the VDJtools post-analysis software. The patients with multiple sclerosis were children and adolescents between about 6 and 16 years of age. A note on this clonotype: No antigen is known for it. No per-base quality is available; no much larger clone lies one base away.

What the authors observed across the whole study: The control group was slightly older than the multiple sclerosis patient group. Direct clustering with F measure revealed strong co-clustering of samples prepared in the same batch, which led to a batch-effect correction. Significantly higher frequencies in patients than in controls were found for roughly 5 TRBV segments, including TRBV5-6, TRBV5-1 and TRBV20-1. Significantly lower normalized Chao1 diversity was found in multiple sclerosis patients than in controls, suggesting substantial peripheral T-cell clonal expansion.

This TCR derives from a girl under 18 with multiple sclerosis. The material sequenced was blood. The chain uses TRBV20-1 and TRBJ1-1; no D gene can be assigned with confidence. The sequence in DNA is TGCAGTGCTAGAGATCAAAGGTACGGGAACACTGAAGCTTTCTTT. This codes for CSARDQRYGNTEAFF.